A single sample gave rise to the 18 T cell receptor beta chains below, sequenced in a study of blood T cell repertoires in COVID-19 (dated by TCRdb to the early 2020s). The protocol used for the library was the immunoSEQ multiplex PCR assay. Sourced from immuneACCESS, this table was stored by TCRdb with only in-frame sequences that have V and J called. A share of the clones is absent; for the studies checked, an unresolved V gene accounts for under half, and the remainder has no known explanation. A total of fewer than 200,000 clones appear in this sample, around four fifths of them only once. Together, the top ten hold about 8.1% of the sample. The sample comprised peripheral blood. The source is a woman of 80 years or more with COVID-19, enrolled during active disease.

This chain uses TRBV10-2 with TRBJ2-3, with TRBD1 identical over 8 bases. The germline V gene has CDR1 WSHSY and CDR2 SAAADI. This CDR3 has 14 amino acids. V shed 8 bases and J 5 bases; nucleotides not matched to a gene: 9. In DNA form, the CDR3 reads TGCGCCAGCGGGGACAGGACCGAACAAGATACGCAGTATTTT. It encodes CASGDRTEQDTQYF.

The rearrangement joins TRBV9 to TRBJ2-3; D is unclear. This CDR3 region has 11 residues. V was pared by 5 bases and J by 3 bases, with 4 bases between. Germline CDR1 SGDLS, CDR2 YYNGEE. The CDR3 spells CASSNTDTQYF. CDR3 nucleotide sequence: TGTGCCAGCAGTAATACAGATACGCAGTATTTT.

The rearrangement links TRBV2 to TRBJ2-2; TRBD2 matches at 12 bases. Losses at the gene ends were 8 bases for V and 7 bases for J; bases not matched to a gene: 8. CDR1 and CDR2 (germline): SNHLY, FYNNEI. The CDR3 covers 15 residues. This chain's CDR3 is CASASGGATDGELFF. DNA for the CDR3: TGTGCCAGCGCTAGCGGGGGGGCTACGGACGGGGAGCTGTTTTTT.

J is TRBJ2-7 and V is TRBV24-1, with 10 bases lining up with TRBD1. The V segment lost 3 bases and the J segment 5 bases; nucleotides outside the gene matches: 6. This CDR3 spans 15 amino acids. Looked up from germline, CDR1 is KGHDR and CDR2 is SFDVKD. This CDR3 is CATSDGAGTGDEQYF. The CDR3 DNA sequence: TGTGCCACCAGTGATGGAGCCGGGACAGGGGACGAGCAGTACTTC.

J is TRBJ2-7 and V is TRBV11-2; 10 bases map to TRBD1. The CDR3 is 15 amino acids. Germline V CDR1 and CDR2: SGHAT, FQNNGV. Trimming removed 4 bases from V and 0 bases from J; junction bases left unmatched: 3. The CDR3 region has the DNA TGTGCCAGCAGCTATCGGACAGGGGGCTCCTACGAGCAGTACTTC. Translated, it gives CASSYRTGGSYEQYF.

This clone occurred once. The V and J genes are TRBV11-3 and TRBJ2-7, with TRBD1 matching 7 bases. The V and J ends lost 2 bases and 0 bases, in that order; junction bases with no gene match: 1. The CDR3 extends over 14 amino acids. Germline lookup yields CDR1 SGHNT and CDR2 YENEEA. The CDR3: CASSLRDSSYEQYF. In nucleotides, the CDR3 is TGTGCCAGCAGCTTAAGGGACAGCTCCTACGAGCAGTACTTC.

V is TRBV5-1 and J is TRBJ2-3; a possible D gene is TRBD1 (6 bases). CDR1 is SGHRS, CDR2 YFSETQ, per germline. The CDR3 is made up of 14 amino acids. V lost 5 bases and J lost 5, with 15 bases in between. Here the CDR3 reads CASRSPGELDTQYF. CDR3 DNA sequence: TGCGCCAGCAGGTCTCCAGGGGAGTTAGATACGCAGTATTTT.

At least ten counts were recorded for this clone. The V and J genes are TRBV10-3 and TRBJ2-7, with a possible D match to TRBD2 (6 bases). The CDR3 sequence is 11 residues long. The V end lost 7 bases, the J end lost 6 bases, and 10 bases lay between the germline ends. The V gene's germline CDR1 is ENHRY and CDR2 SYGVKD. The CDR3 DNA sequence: TGTGCCATCACCCCCGGGGGCGAGCAGTACTTC. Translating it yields CAITPGGEQYF.

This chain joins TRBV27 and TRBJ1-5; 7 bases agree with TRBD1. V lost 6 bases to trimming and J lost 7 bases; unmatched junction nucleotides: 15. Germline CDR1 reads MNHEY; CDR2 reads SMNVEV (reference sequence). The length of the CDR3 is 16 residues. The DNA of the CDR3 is TGTGCCAGCAGCCCAACTACACAGGGGTCGGGGCAGCCCCAGCATTTT. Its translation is CASSPTTQGSGQPQHF.

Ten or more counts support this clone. The CDR3 reads CASSPGQTGTTEAFF. The CDR3 bases are TGTGCCAGCTCACCAGGGCAAACAGGGACCACTGAAGCTTTCTTT. The genes are TRBV18 and TRBJ1-1; a possible D gene is TRBD1 (6 bases). Per germline, CDR1 KGHSH and CDR2 LQKENI. V lost 2 bases to trimming and J lost 4 bases, with 14 bases between them. This CDR3 has 15 amino acids.

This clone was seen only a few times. CDR3 sequence: CASSPGPPAADPLHF. The CDR3 nucleotides read TGCGCCAGCAGCCCCGGACCCCCCGCAGCGGATCCCCTCCACTTT. The V and J genes are TRBV5-1 and TRBJ1-6; D is unresolved. V lost 4 bases to trimming and J lost 13 bases, with 21 bases between them. CDR1 is SGHRS and CDR2 is YFSETQ in the germline V gene. This CDR3 is 15 amino acids long.

The CDR3 bases are TGTGCCAGCAGCGGGGGACTTGACTCCTACAATGAGCAGTTCTTC. Residues: CASSGGLDSYNEQFF. This chain links TRBV9 with TRBJ2-1; TRBD2 is a possible D gene (6 bases). Trimming cost V 3 bases and J 0 bases, with 10 bases left between them. The germline gives CDR1 SGDLS, CDR2 YYNGEE. The CDR3 extends over 15 amino acids.

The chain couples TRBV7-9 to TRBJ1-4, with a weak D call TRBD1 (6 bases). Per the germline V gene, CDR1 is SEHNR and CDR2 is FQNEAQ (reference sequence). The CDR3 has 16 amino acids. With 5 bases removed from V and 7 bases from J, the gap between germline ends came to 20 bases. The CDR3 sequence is CASSPHGGGEGEKLFF. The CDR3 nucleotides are TGTGCCAGCAGCCCCCACGGCGGGGGCGAGGGTGAAAAACTGTTTTTT.

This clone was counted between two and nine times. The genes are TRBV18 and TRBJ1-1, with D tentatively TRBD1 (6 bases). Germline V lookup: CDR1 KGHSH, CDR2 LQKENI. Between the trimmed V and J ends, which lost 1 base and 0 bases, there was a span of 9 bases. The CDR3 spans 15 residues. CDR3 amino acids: CASSPHGDMNTEAFF. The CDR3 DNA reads TGTGCCAGCTCACCACATGGGGACATGAACACTGAAGCTTTCTTT.

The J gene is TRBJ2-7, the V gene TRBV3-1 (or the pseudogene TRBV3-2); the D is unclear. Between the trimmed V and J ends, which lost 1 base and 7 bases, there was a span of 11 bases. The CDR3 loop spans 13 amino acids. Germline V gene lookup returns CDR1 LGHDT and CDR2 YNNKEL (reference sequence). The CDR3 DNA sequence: TGTGCCAGCAGCCAAGGGTTTAGGCGGGAGCAGTACTTC. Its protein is CASSQGFRREQYF.

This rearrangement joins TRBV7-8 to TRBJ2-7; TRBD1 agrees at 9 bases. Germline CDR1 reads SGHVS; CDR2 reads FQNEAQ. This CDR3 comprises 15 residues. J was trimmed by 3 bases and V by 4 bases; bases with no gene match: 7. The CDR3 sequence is CASSSRQGGYYEQYF. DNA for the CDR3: TGTGCCAGCAGCTCACGACAGGGGGGCTACTACGAGCAGTACTTC.

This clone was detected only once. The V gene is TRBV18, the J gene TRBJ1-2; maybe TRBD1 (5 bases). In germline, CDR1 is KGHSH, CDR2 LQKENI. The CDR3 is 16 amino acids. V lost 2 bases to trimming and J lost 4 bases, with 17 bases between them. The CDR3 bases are TGTGCCAGCTCACCAGTCGGTTCAGGAAGGGGCTATGGCTACACCTTC. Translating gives CASSPVGSGRGYGYTF.

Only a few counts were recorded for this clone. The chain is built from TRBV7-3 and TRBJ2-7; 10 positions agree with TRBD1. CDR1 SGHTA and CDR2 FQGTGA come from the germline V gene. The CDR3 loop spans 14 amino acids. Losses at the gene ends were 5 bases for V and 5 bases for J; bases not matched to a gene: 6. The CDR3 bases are TGTGCCAGCAGCCCTACGGGACAGGGGAACGAGCAGTACTTC. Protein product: CASSPTGQGNEQYF.